The following is a T cell receptor (beta chain) sequence with its context. Other DNA sequences within the sample encode an identical CDR3. This record comes from a study of blood T cell repertoires in COVID-19. Across the whole study: Researchers got acute and convalescent COVID-19 samples from the United States, Italy and Spain. T cells, B-cell-depleted T cells, or PBMCs provided the cDNA or gDNA that served as material.

Per the authors' pipeline: Cell counts per sample came from amplifying reference gene primers. Sequencing used immunoSEQ multiplex PCR; TCRdb keeps in-frame clones, though not all of them. The D gene and trimming were derived from the DNA, and the V and J assignments and clone size from that table. Of about 50,000 clones detected, about 84% appear once; the ten largest clones hold approximately 2.1%. V was clipped by 3 bases and J by 3 bases, with 12 bases between them. CDR1 is KGHSH and CDR2 is LQKENI in the germline V gene. The CDR3 consists of 15 residues. The V gene is TRBV18, the J gene TRBJ1-5; the D gene is possibly TRBD1 (5 bases). The sequenced sample was peripheral blood. This receptor was obtained from a woman aged 60-75 years with acute or convalescent COVID-19. CDR3 protein: CASSPTRGDNQPQHF. As DNA, the CDR3 is TGTGCCAGCTCACCCACTCGGGGGGACAATCAGCCCCAGCATTTT.